A selection of T cell receptor beta chains follows, all from one sample in a study of vaccination and CD4 T cells after COVID-19. Each CDR3 protein gets one entry after TCRdb re-called the PCR reads with MiXCR. Of about 20,000 distinct CDR3 sequences in the sample, 30% to 35% were seen once. These TCRs' antigens remain unknown. Sequenced sample: cultured CD4+ T cells from blood. These receptors originate from a human donor with COVID-19. The CDR3 runs from the conserved cysteine through the conserved F or W. The D gene is left open where the match is weak. A row's size may be missing; if present it is once, few, many or a size class.

v_call: TRBV5-1; clone_size: few; j_call: TRBJ1-5; d_call: -; cdr3_nt: TGCGCCAGCAGCCGCTCAGGACAGCCCAATCAGCCCCAGCATTTT; cdr3_aa: CASSRSGQPNQPQHF
v_call: TRBV20-1; clone_size: -; j_call: TRBJ2-2; d_call: -; cdr3_nt: TGCAGTGCGAGGACAGGGAGGGCCGGGGAGCTGTTTTTT; cdr3_aa: CSARTGRAGELFF
v_call: TRBV20-1; clone_size: -; j_call: TRBJ1-5; d_call: -; cdr3_nt: TGCAGTGCTACCAGGGGTATGAGTCAGTCCCAGCATTTT; cdr3_aa: CSATRGMSQSQHF
v_call: TRBV20-1; clone_size: -; j_call: TRBJ1-2; d_call: TRBD1; cdr3_nt: TGCAGTGCTAGCGCCGGACAGGGGAGTCTGGGGAACTATGGCTACACCTTC; cdr3_aa: CSASAGQGSLGNYGYTF
v_call: TRBV10-3; clone_size: few; j_call: TRBJ1-1; d_call: -; cdr3_nt: TGTGCCATCAGTGAGTCTGGGAACACTGAAGCTTTCTTT; cdr3_aa: CAISESGNTEAFF
v_call: TRBV2; clone_size: few; j_call: TRBJ1-6; d_call: -; cdr3_nt: TGTGCCAGCAGAAGAGGGCAGAATAATTCACCCCTCCACTTT; cdr3_aa: CASRRGQNNSPLHF
v_call: TRBV7-2; clone_size: few; j_call: TRBJ2-2; d_call: -; cdr3_nt: TGTGCCAGCAGCCTTTACGAGAGTCCCGGGGAGCTGTTTTTT; cdr3_aa: CASSLYESPGELFF
v_call: TRBV6-1; clone_size: -; j_call: TRBJ1-5; d_call: -; cdr3_nt: TGTGCCAGCAGTGAGGTGTTCGATAGCAATCAGCCCCAGCATTTT; cdr3_aa: CASSEVFDSNQPQHF
v_call: TRBV19; clone_size: -; j_call: TRBJ2-5; d_call: TRBD2; cdr3_nt: TGTGCCAGTAGAGGGACTAGCGGGGGGCAAGAGACCCAGTACTTC; cdr3_aa: CASRGTSGGQETQYF
v_call: TRBV7-9; clone_size: -; j_call: TRBJ1-5; d_call: -; cdr3_nt: TGTGCCAGCAGCTTAGCTCATAGCAATCAGCCCCAGCATTTT; cdr3_aa: CASSLAHSNQPQHF
v_call: TRBV5-1; clone_size: -; j_call: TRBJ2-7; d_call: -; cdr3_nt: TGCGCCAGCAGGACGGCGGCGAGCTCCTACGAGCAGTACTTC; cdr3_aa: CASRTAASSYEQYF
v_call: TRBV20-1; clone_size: -; j_call: TRBJ2-1; d_call: TRBD2; cdr3_nt: TGCAGTGCTAGAGGTGTGGCGGGGGGGCCTAGTGAGCAGTTCTTC; cdr3_aa: CSARGVAGGPSEQFF
v_call: TRBV11-3; clone_size: -; j_call: TRBJ2-7; d_call: -; cdr3_nt: TGTGCCAGCAGCTTGGCCCGTACGGGGACCGAGCAGTACTTC; cdr3_aa: CASSLARTGTEQYF
v_call: TRBV19; clone_size: few; j_call: TRBJ2-5; d_call: TRBD2; cdr3_nt: TGTGCCAGTAGTATAGACCCTAGCGGGGGAGCGTACTTC; cdr3_aa: CASSIDPSGGAYF
v_call: TRBV24-1; clone_size: -; j_call: TRBJ2-1; d_call: TRBD1; cdr3_nt: TGTGCCACCACCAACGGGACAGGGTGGTTCTTC; cdr3_aa: CATTNGTGWFF
v_call: TRBV7-8; clone_size: few; j_call: TRBJ1-2; d_call: -; cdr3_nt: TGTGCCAGCAGCTTAAGAGGAGAATATGGCTACACCTTC; cdr3_aa: CASSLRGEYGYTF
v_call: TRBV11-2; clone_size: few; j_call: TRBJ1-6; d_call: -; cdr3_nt: TGTGCCAGCAGCTTAGGGGGGGCGTCTAATTCACCCCTCCACTTT; cdr3_aa: CASSLGGASNSPLHF
v_call: TRBV28; clone_size: -; j_call: TRBJ1-5; d_call: -; cdr3_nt: TGTGCCAGCAGTCCTCCCCCGCGAGTGAGATCAGGCCAGCCCCAGCATTTT; cdr3_aa: CASSPPPRVRSGQPQHF
v_call: TRBV6-1; clone_size: -; j_call: TRBJ2-7; d_call: TRBD2; cdr3_nt: TGTGCCAGCGGGGACGGGGGGGTCTACGAGCAGTACTTC; cdr3_aa: CASGDGGVYEQYF
v_call: TRBV7-8; clone_size: -; j_call: TRBJ2-2; d_call: TRBD2; cdr3_nt: TGTGCCAGCAGCCGTGGGATAGCCGGGGGGGGTAACACCGGGGAGCTGTTTTTT; cdr3_aa: CASSRGIAGGGNTGELFF
v_call: TRBV6-1; clone_size: medium-sized; j_call: TRBJ1-2; d_call: TRBD1; cdr3_nt: TGTGCCAGCAGTGAAGCAAGTGACAGGGTCTTGGCTGGCTATGGCTACACCTTC; cdr3_aa: CASSEASDRVLAGYGYTF
v_call: TRBV12-3/TRBV12-4; clone_size: -; j_call: TRBJ2-5; d_call: TRBD1; cdr3_nt: TGTGCCAGCAGTCTTACGGGACAGATGGAGACCCAGTACTTC; cdr3_aa: CASSLTGQMETQYF
v_call: TRBV20-1; clone_size: few; j_call: TRBJ1-4; d_call: -; cdr3_nt: TGCAGTGCAAAGAGTTGGGACGACTCAACTAATGAAAAACTGTTTTTT; cdr3_aa: CSAKSWDDSTNEKLFF
v_call: TRBV12-3/TRBV12-4; clone_size: -; j_call: TRBJ1-4; d_call: -; cdr3_nt: TGTGCCAGCAGTTCCCGGGGTATAGGGATGCAGGAACTGTTTTTT; cdr3_aa: CASSSRGIGMQELFF